This T cell receptor (beta chain) was obtained from a study of T cell responses to AZD1222 COVID-19 vaccine (dated by TCRdb to the early 2020s). Describing the broader study: Because spike-specific TCR depth and breadth did not differ between the two schedules, AZD1222 recipients who got a second dose at roughly 4 weeks were pooled with those who got a second dose at roughly 12 weeks. Trial participants were enrolled into age subgroups of 18-55, 56-69 and 70-plus years, which contained about 160, 30 and 59 TCR-sequenced participants, respectively. A total of roughly 240 trial participants underwent TCR sequencing, of whom 207 received two doses of AZD1222 and some 25 received two doses of the MenACWY control vaccine. Study-wide findings and limitations: Because no samples from the day 14 peak response were available, repertoires could be characterized only after the peak T cell response. The vaccine-associated CD4 TCRs covered the entire spike protein, and the dominant responses fell in regions 160-218 and 743-854. In the small 56-69-year group, the increase in depth fell short of significance, most likely because of low power. Spike-specific TCR breadth and depth rose significantly after two AZD1222 doses compared with day 0 and with MenACWY recipients. Conclusions about previously exposed vaccinees were limited because only five to seven AZD1222 recipients were SARS-CoV-2 seropositive at baseline. Participants were mostly white British, with more females than males. The authors suggested clonal diversity may have been underestimated. Reportedly, almost half of the unique spike-specific TCRs recognized epitopes lying outside the regions that are mutated in the B.1.351 and B.1.1.7 variants.

Unmatched junction bases come to 8, with V trimmed by 4 bases and J by 9 bases. Measured from the cysteine to the phenylalanine, the CDR3 is 16 residues long. The retained sequence is limited to the CDR3, 48 bases, with the frame set at the first base. The germline V gene gives CDR1 as SGHVS and CDR2 as FQNEAQ. As regards this clone: Its antigen remains unidentified. Base quality data are lacking; no much larger clone is found one base away.

The time point tag for this specimen amounts to: baseline before first vaccination. Samples from vaccinated people were obtained from the UK trials COV001 and COV002, which included a single-blind randomized controlled phase 2/3 trial of AZD1222 (ChAdOx1 nCoV-19) in healthy adults. Trial participant PBMC samples were collected at day 0 and day 28 after the second dose for TCRbeta chain sequencing. The CDR3 regions of human TCRbeta chains were subjected to immunosequencing. The paper's data handling went like this. TCRs in the repertoires were compared against a reference library of SARS-CoV-2-specific TCRs that had been generated with the MIRA antigen-specificity platform. Breadth was defined as the fraction of unique TCRs that were SARS-CoV-2-associated, and depth was defined as the fraction of total T cells that were SARS-CoV-2-associated. Using the MIRA data, each spike-specific TCR was mapped to the spike region that the TCR reacts to and placed in a CD4 or CD8 class. Log10-transformed breadth and depth values were compared by one-way ANOVA with Sidak's multiple comparisons tests. In its TCRdb copy, this immuneACCESS table keeps in-frame sequences only and misses some clones. Where compared with another copy, unresolved V genes explain less than half of these, and the others have no known cause. V, J and clone size reflect that table, while D and trimming were determined from the DNA. In this sample the table shows approximately 90,000 clones, more than 75% of which occur a single time. Less than 3.5% of the sample rests with the top ten.

The sample was peripheral blood, taken on day 0 of AZD1222 vaccination. Recombination linked TRBV7-8 to TRBJ1-6, with TRBD1 identical over 11 junction bases. This receptor was obtained from an adult in good health. This receptor carries the CDR3 CASSSETGTGGSPLHF. The DNA is as follows: TGTGCCAGCAGCTCAGAAACCGGGACAGGGGGTTCACCCCTCCACTTT.